The 30 T cell receptor beta chains reported below all come from one sample, sequenced in a study of cytomegalovirus exposure and HLA in healthy donors. This PCR relied on a set of 60 Vbeta primers and 13 Jbeta primers. Generated by immunoSEQ multiplex PCR, the TCRdb table keeps only in-frame clones and is missing some. The data hold 95,000 to 150,000 clones, with 75% to 80% observed a single time. Input material: PBMCs. The receptors stem from a man aged 35 to 55 in good health and CMV-seronegative.

J is TRBJ1-1 and V is TRBV7-9; D gene ambiguous. V was clipped by 5 bases and J by 0 bases, with 4 bases between them. Germline V lookup: CDR1 SEHNR, CDR2 FQNEAQ (reference sequence). This CDR3 comprises 12 residues. CDR3 amino acids: CASSPLNTEAFF. The CDR3 DNA reads TGTGCCAGCAGCCCGTTGAACACTGAAGCTTTCTTT.

This clone has a single count. The genes are TRBV5-1 and TRBJ1-6, with a possible D match to TRBD1 (6 bases). Per the germline V gene, CDR1 is SGHRS and CDR2 is YFSETQ. V lost 4 bases and J 5 bases, leaving 19 bases between the germline ends. The CDR3 has 17 residues. Written as DNA, the CDR3 is TGCGCCAGCAGCCAAACGTTTGGACAGCTGAATAATTCACCCCTCCACTTT. It yields the protein CASSQTFGQLNNSPLHF.

A few counts support this clone. This chain uses TRBV5-6 with TRBJ2-2; no clear D. The CDR3 loop spans 15 amino acids. Germline CDR1 and CDR2: SGHDT and YYEEEE. The ends were cut back, 1 base at V and 4 bases at J, with 11 bases in the middle. CDR3 in DNA: TGTGCCAGCAGCTTGAGCGCGGAAGGCACCGGGGAGCTGTTTTTT. It codes for CASSLSAEGTGELFF.

The V gene is TRBV4-3, the J gene TRBJ2-3, with D unclear. CDR3 size: 14 residues. Trimming removed 3 bases from V and 4 bases from J, with 11 bases in between. Germline V CDR1 and CDR2: LGHNA, YSLEER. Written as DNA, the CDR3 is TGCGCCAGCAGCCAGGGCGCCAGTGCAGATACGCAGTATTTT. Protein product: CASSQGASADTQYF.

The rearrangement links TRBV18 to TRBJ2-3, with D tentatively TRBD2 (5 bases). The V end was cut by 4 bases, the J end by 0 bases, with 17 bases between. The CDR3 covers 17 residues. Germline V gene lookup returns CDR1 KGHSH and CDR2 LQKENI. CDR3 nucleotide sequence: TGTGCCAGCTCACTTTTCTCCTTCGGGGTTAGCACAGATACGCAGTATTTT. Encoded protein: CASSLFSFGVSTDTQYF.

The V gene is TRBV27, the J gene TRBJ2-5; unclear D gene. This CDR3 is built from 15 residues. Germline lookup yields CDR1 MNHEY and CDR2 SMNVEV (reference sequence). V lost 5 bases, J lost 3 bases, and 16 bases lay in between. CDR3 DNA sequence: TGTGCCAGCAGTACGTTCGACGGCGGAGAAGAGACCCAGTACTTC. Translated: CASSTFDGGEETQYF.

V usage is TRBV7-2 and J usage is TRBJ1-4, with unresolved D. Per germline, CDR1 SGHTA and CDR2 FQGNSA. V lost 7 bases, J lost 3 bases, and 6 bases lay in between. The CDR3 has 12 amino acids. CDR3 DNA sequence: TGTGCCAGCAAACAGCCTAATGAAAAACTGTTTTTT. Translating it yields CASKQPNEKLFF.

The J gene is TRBJ1-4, the V gene TRBV19; perhaps TRBD1 as D (5 bases). The CDR3 covers 13 residues. V gave up 7 bases and J gave up 4 bases, with 10 bases separating them. Germline loops: CDR1 LNHDA, CDR2 SQIVND (reference sequence). In DNA form, the CDR3 reads TGTGCCAGTACAGGGTTTGGTAATGAAAAACTGTTTTTT. Translated, it gives CASTGFGNEKLFF.

V is TRBV9 and J is TRBJ2-6; D is perhaps TRBD1 (6 bases). Trimming removed 4 bases from V and 0 bases from J, with 32 bases in between. Germline V CDR1 and CDR2: SGDLS, YYNGEE. This CDR3 comprises 23 residues. Written as DNA, the CDR3 is TGTGCCAGCAGCAAACGACTTGGGGGCAGGCCGAATACTCCTAACTCTGGGGCCAACGTCCTGACTTTC. Its translation is CASSKRLGGRPNTPNSGANVLTF. The whole variable domain, remainder taken from reference TRBV9 and TRBJ2-6, is DSGVTQTPKHLITATGQRVTLRCSPRSGDLSVYWYQQSLDQGLQFLIQYYNGEERAKGNILERFSAQQFPDLHSELNLSSLELGDSALYFCASSKRLGGRPNTPNSGANVLTFGAGSRLTVL.

The CDR3 DNA sequence: TGTGCCAGCAGCCGATACAGTCGGCCCGATGGCTACACCTTC. As protein: CASSRYSRPDGYTF. V usage is TRBV11-2 and J usage is TRBJ1-2; D call uncertain. CDR3 size: 14 residues. CDR1 is SGHAT and CDR2 is FQNNGV in the germline V gene. V lost 5 bases and J 6 bases, leaving 16 bases between the germline ends.

This sequence joins TRBV29-1 and TRBJ1-1; the D gene is possibly TRBD1 (5 bases). The CDR3 extends over 13 amino acids. The ends were cut back, 5 bases at V and 5 bases at J, with 15 bases in the middle. Germline V gene data show CDR1 as SQVTM and CDR2 as ANQGSEA. Written as DNA, the CDR3 is TGCAGCGTTTCACAGCAGGAGGGGACTGAAGCTTTCTTT. Its translation is CSVSQQEGTEAFF.

The J gene is TRBJ2-1, the V gene TRBV5-1; possibly TRBD2 for D (5 bases). Germline V gives CDR1 SGHRS, CDR2 YFSETQ. V gave up 0 bases and J gave up 4 bases, with 14 bases separating them. This CDR3 contains 16 residues. CDR3 DNA sequence: TGCGCCAGCAGCTTGGCCAGCGGACCTGTTTACAATGAGCAGTTCTTC. Protein: CASSLASGPVYNEQFF.

The chain uses TRBV27 and TRBJ2-7; D is unclear. Per germline, CDR1 MNHEY and CDR2 SMNVEV (reference sequence). With 3 bases removed from V and 6 bases from J, the gap between germline ends came to 9 bases. The CDR3 spans 12 residues. DNA for the CDR3: TGTGCCAGCAGTTTCCTCGGTGGCGAGCAGTACTTC. Its protein product is CASSFLGGEQYF.

The rearrangement uses TRBV28 and TRBJ1-2; D is possibly TRBD1 (5 bases). CDR1 is MDHEN and CDR2 is SYDVKM in the germline V gene. CDR3 length equals 14 residues. Trimming removed 7 bases from V and 4 bases from J, with 16 bases in between. CDR3 sequence (DNA): TGTGCCAGCATCCCCCAGGGCAGATTCTATGGCTACACCTTC. Encoded protein: CASIPQGRFYGYTF.

The V call is TRBV5-1, the J call TRBJ1-5; D is possibly TRBD1 (6 bases). Germline assignment: CDR1 SGHRS and CDR2 YFSETQ. V lost 0 bases, J lost 6 bases, and 10 bases lay in between. The CDR3 runs 14 residues. CDR3 nucleotide sequence: TGCGCCAGCAGCTTGGAGGGGGGGAGTCAGCCCCAGCATTTT. Residues: CASSLEGGSQPQHF. The whole variable domain, remainder taken from reference TRBV5-1 and TRBJ1-5, is KAGVTQTPRYLIKTRGQQVTLSCSPISGHRSVSWYQQTPGQGLQFLFEYFSETQRNKGNFPGRFSGRQFSNSRSEMNVSTLELGDSALYLCASSLEGGSQPQHFGDGTRLSIL.

The CDR3 here is CASSPDRPTYNEQFF. The CDR3 DNA sequence: TGTGCCAGCAGCCCCGACAGACCGACCTACAATGAGCAGTTCTTC. The chain employs TRBV11-1 and TRBJ2-1; D is possibly TRBD1 (5 bases). The CDR3 spans 15 residues. V lost 5 bases and J 2 bases, leaving 13 bases between the germline ends. The germline CDR1 and CDR2 sequences are SGHAT and FQDESV (reference sequence).

V is TRBV7-9 and J is TRBJ2-7; 10 bases line up with TRBD1. The CDR3 has 14 amino acids. The germline CDR1 and CDR2 sequences are SEHNR and FQNEAQ (reference sequence). J lost 5 bases, V lost 2 bases, and 3 bases had no gene match. Written as DNA, the CDR3 is TGTGCCAGCAGCTTAATGGGACAGGGGAACGAGCAGTACTTC. This encodes CASSLMGQGNEQYF.

The rearrangement links TRBV2 to TRBJ2-3, with D possibly TRBD2 on 6 matching bases. V was pared by 2 bases and J by 2 bases, with 11 bases between. CDR1 and CDR2 (germline): SNHLY, FYNNEI. The CDR3 consists of 15 residues. CDR3 residues: CASSERTDYTDTQYF. CDR3 DNA: TGTGCCAGCAGTGAAAGGACGGACTACACAGATACGCAGTATTTT.

The chain couples TRBV30 to TRBJ2-2; D is perhaps TRBD1 (5 bases). There are 12 residues in the CDR3. The germline CDR1 and CDR2 sequences are GTSNPN and SVGIG (reference sequence). V was pared by 2 bases and J by 7 bases, with 8 bases between. CDR3 sequence: CAWSQGNGELFF. CDR3 DNA sequence: TGTGCCTGGAGTCAGGGAAACGGGGAGCTGTTTTTT.

This rearrangement joins TRBV7-2 to TRBJ1-2; TRBD1 aligns across 9 bases. The CDR3 has 14 amino acids. The V segment lost 5 bases and the J segment 7 bases; nucleotides outside the gene matches: 8. The germline CDR1 and CDR2 sequences are SGHTA and FQGNSA. CDR3: CASSESGQGSGYTF. The CDR3 DNA is TGTGCCAGCAGCGAATCGGGACAGGGTAGTGGCTACACCTTC.

For this clone: The germline gene is not matched at one end of the junction; a read error may be the cause. This chain links TRBV6-6 with TRBJ2-4; the D gene is possibly TRBD1 (5 bases). The CDR3 has 15 residues. Germline lookup yields CDR1 MNHNY and CDR2 SVGAGI (reference sequence). In DNA form, the CDR3 reads TGTGCCAGCAGTCAACCCCAGGGAACCAAAAACAGTCAGTACTTC. It specifies CASSQPQGTKNSQYF.

The V call is TRBV5-5, the J call TRBJ1-1; D is ambiguous. This CDR3 has 11 residues. The V end was cut by 3 bases, the J end by 4 bases, with 4 bases between. Per the germline V gene, CDR1 is SGHKS and CDR2 is YYEKEE (reference sequence). The CDR3 sequence is CASSSFTEAFF. CDR3 in DNA: TGTGCCAGCAGCTCCTTCACTGAAGCTTTCTTT.

The V call is TRBV7-2, the J call TRBJ2-7, with a weak D call TRBD1 (6 bases). Germline V gene lookup returns CDR1 SGHTA and CDR2 FQGNSA. V was shortened by 1 base and J by 4 bases, with 11 bases between the two germline ends. The CDR3 has 14 amino acids. The CDR3 coding sequence is TGTGCCAGCAGCTTAGAACAGGGAATGTACGAGCAGTACTTC. Its translation: CASSLEQGMYEQYF.

This rearrangement joins TRBV7-9 to TRBJ1-2, with D perhaps matching TRBD1 (5 bases). This CDR3 has 14 residues. V lost 1 base to trimming and J lost 3 bases, with 9 bases between them. CDR1 is SEHNR and CDR2 is FQNEAQ in the germline V gene (reference sequence). CDR3 nucleotides: TGTGCCAGCAGCTTAGTGGGGGAGGACTATGGCTACACCTTC. This gives the protein CASSLVGEDYGYTF.

The genes are TRBV4-1 and TRBJ2-1; 13 bases are shared with TRBD2. This CDR3 contains 18 residues. V gave up 3 bases and J gave up 10 bases; unmatched junction bases: 15. Germline V gene data show CDR1 as MGHRA and CDR2 as YSYEKL. Here the CDR3 reads CASSHFILAGGRAVEQFF. The CDR3 coding sequence is TGCGCCAGCAGCCACTTCATACTAGCGGGGGGGCGCGCTGTAGAGCAGTTCTTC.

V gene TRBV19 combines with J gene TRBJ2-7, with D perhaps matching TRBD1 (6 bases). CDR3 size: 13 residues. CDR1 and CDR2 (germline): LNHDA, SQIVND (reference sequence). V dropped 7 bases and J dropped 3 bases, with 13 bases sitting between them. The CDR3 protein is CASTPADSYEQYF. CDR3 DNA sequence: TGTGCCAGTACCCCCGCGGACAGCTACGAGCAGTACTTC.

The J gene is TRBJ1-2, the V gene TRBV19; D gene ambiguous. CDR3 length equals 13 residues. V shed 8 bases and J shed 2 bases, with 12 bases lying between them. Germline CDR1 and CDR2: LNHDA and SQIVND (reference sequence). The CDR3 here is CASSSLRNYGYTF. The CDR3 DNA follows: TGTGCCAGTTCTTCCCTCAGGAACTATGGCTACACCTTC.

CDR3 DNA: TGCGCCAGCAGCCCGGTGGGTAGCGGGGATGGCACAGATACGCAGTATTTT. Translating gives CASSPVGSGDGTDTQYF. This sequence joins TRBV4-1 and TRBJ2-3; TRBD2 agrees at 8 bases. This CDR3 has 17 residues. Germline V gene data show CDR1 as MGHRA and CDR2 as YSYEKL. V gave up 4 bases and J gave up 1 base; unmatched junction bases: 10.

This sequence joins TRBV12-5 and TRBJ2-1, with D possibly TRBD1 on 6 matching bases. Trimming shortened V by 8 bases and J by 0 bases, and 8 bases separated the two germline ends. The V gene's germline CDR1 is LGHNT and CDR2 FRNRAP. This CDR3 has 13 residues. This CDR3 reads CASSTGSYNEQFF. The CDR3 DNA sequence: TGTGCTAGTTCGACAGGCTCCTACAATGAGCAGTTCTTC.

CDR3 nucleotide sequence: TGTGCCAGCAGCCTAACGCGGGAGGGGGCGCAGACCCAGTACTTC. It specifies CASSLTREGAQTQYF. The chain combines TRBV7-6 with TRBJ2-5; 9 nucleotides align to TRBD2. The CDR3 sequence is 15 residues long. The germline CDR1 and CDR2 sequences are SGHVS and FNYEAQ. The V and J ends lost 5 bases and 6 bases, in that order; junction bases with no gene match: 10.